These 16 T cell receptor beta chains originate from one sample sequenced in a study of blood T cell repertoires in COVID-19. Using immunoSEQ multiplex PCR, the repertoire was profiled, and TCRdb retains in-frame clones only, with some absent. The sample shows about 140,000 clones, 70% to 90% of them seen only once. The sample consisted of peripheral blood. These receptors were obtained from a human donor with acute or convalescent COVID-19. The donor label of this sample is uncertain.

In this sample, this clone turned up a few times. The DNA for the CDR3 is TGTGCCAGCAGCCACGACAACCACTACGAGCAGTACGTC. The encoded protein is CASSHDNHYEQYV. The chain recombines TRBV12-1 with TRBJ2-7; the D call in the table, TRBD1, was not verified against the DNA. TRBV12-1 is noted as a pseudogene. The length of the CDR3 is 13 residues.

The rearrangement joins TRBV6-2 or TRBV6-3 to TRBJ1-5; maybe TRBD1 (5 bases). Germline CDR1 MNHEY, CDR2 SVGEGT. The CDR3 is 16 amino acids. The V end was cut by 0 bases, the J end by 4 bases, with 13 bases between. The CDR3 loop is CASSYSTQGRNQPQHF. CDR3 nucleotides: TGTGCCAGCAGTTACTCGACCCAGGGTCGGAATCAGCCCCAGCATTTT.

The CDR3 is CATSDPGTGDNEKLFF. The CDR3 region has the DNA TGTGCCACCAGTGACCCCGGGACAGGGGATAATGAAAAACTGTTTTTT. V and J are TRBV24-1 and TRBJ1-4; 10 positions match TRBD1. The trim removed 4 bases at V and 4 bases at J, leaving 5 bases unmatched. In germline, CDR1 is KGHDR, CDR2 SFDVKD. The CDR3 spans 16 residues.

The genes are TRBV2 and TRBJ1-3; weak D call: TRBD1 (6 bases). The CDR3 sequence is 15 residues long. Germline V gene sequence: CDR1 SNHLY, CDR2 FYNNEI. Trimming left V 2 bases short and J 0 bases short, with 8 bases between. The CDR3 DNA is TGTGCCAGCAGTGAACAGGGGCTCTCTGGAAACACCATATATTTT. It specifies CASSEQGLSGNTIYF.

This chain uses TRBV10-1 with TRBJ2-7; no clear D. Germline assignment: CDR1 WNHNN and CDR2 SYGVQD (reference sequence). This CDR3 contains 15 residues. Deletions cut 0 bases from V and 7 bases from J, with 16 bases between. The CDR3, as DNA: TGCGCCAGCAGTGAGTCCGCGCCCACCTTGGAGGAGCAGTACGTC. It yields the protein CASSESAPTLEEQYV.

This clone is a singleton in its sample. V usage is TRBV6-5 and J usage is TRBJ1-1; D may be TRBD1 (6 bases). V lost 8 bases to trimming and J lost 3 bases, with 13 bases between them. Germline V CDR1 and CDR2: MNHEY, SVGAGI. The CDR3 runs 13 residues. The CDR3 region is CASRGGGDTEAFF. In DNA, the CDR3 is TGTGCCAGCCGAGGAGGGGGGGACACTGAAGCTTTCTTT.

J is TRBJ1-2 and V is TRBV4-1; 9 nucleotides align to TRBD1. Trimming at V came to 4 bases and at J to 1 base, leaving 7 bases not matched to a gene. Germline CDR1 MGHRA, CDR2 YSYEKL. CDR3 size: 16 residues. In DNA, the CDR3 is TGCGCCAGCAGCCGCTATGGACAGGGGATTAACTATGGCTACACCTTC. Translating it yields CASSRYGQGINYGYTF.

The chain uses TRBV7-3 and TRBJ1-6, with D possibly being TRBD1 (5 bases). Between the trimmed V and J ends, which lost 6 bases and 7 bases, there was a span of 19 bases. From germline, CDR1 is SGHTA and CDR2 FQGTGA. The CDR3 consists of 16 residues. Written as DNA, the CDR3 is TGTGCCAGCAGTCTAGGTCACAGGCGAACCAATTCACCCCTCCACTTT. Its protein is CASSLGHRRTNSPLHF.

The chain has TRBV7-9 and TRBJ2-7, with D possibly TRBD1 on 6 matching bases. From germline, CDR1 is SEHNR and CDR2 FQNEAQ (reference sequence). The V gene lost 2 bases and the J gene lost 1 base, with 9 bases spanning the gap. The CDR3 totals 14 residues. The CDR3 DNA reads TGTGCCAGCAGCTTACAGCAGGGGTCCTACGAGCAGTACTTC. Amino acid sequence: CASSLQQGSYEQYF.

This clone appeared a single time. This sample includes further DNA sequences coding for the same CDR3. The CDR3 reads CASSPPGTGGTEAFF. CDR3 DNA sequence: TGTGCCAGCTCACCACCGGGGACAGGGGGCACTGAAGCTTTCTTT. The rearrangement joins TRBV18 to TRBJ1-1; 11 bases are a match to TRBD1. The CDR3 runs to 15 residues. Germline assignment: CDR1 KGHSH and CDR2 LQKENI. V lost 0 bases to trimming and J lost 4 bases; unmatched junction nucleotides: 1.

This chain connects TRBV18 to TRBJ2-7; D call uncertain. The CDR3 runs 12 residues. Germline CDR1 reads KGHSH; CDR2 reads LQKENI. V was trimmed by 4 bases and J by 3 bases, leaving 7 bases between them. The CDR3 DNA reads as TGTGCCAGCTCACAAGACTTCTACGAGCAGTACTTC. Translated, it gives CASSQDFYEQYF.

J is TRBJ2-2 and V is TRBV5-6; D ambiguous. Trimming left V 2 bases short and J 1 base short, with 6 bases between. This CDR3 is built from 14 residues. CDR1 is SGHDT and CDR2 is YYEEEE in the germline V gene. The CDR3 region is CASSFTVNTGELFF. The DNA for the CDR3 is TGTGCCAGCAGCTTTACAGTGAACACCGGGGAGCTGTTTTTT.

This chain joins TRBV4-1 and TRBJ1-3; D remains ambiguous. This CDR3 comprises 15 residues. The germline gives CDR1 MGHRA, CDR2 YSYEKL. The V end lost 1 base, the J end lost 0 bases, and 7 bases lay between the germline ends. DNA of the CDR3: TGCGCCAGCAGCCAAGTCCCCCGCTCTGGAAACACCATATATTTT. It encodes CASSQVPRSGNTIYF.

The chain employs TRBV5-6 and TRBJ1-2; 12 positions match TRBD1. The germline gives CDR1 SGHDT, CDR2 YYEEEE. This CDR3 is built from 14 residues. Trimming at V came to 5 bases and at J to 8 bases, leaving 7 bases not matched to a gene. The CDR3 DNA reads as TGTGCCAGCAGGCCCGGGACAGGGGGCTTAGGCTACACCTTC. It specifies CASRPGTGGLGYTF. Together with reference TRBV5-6 and TRBJ1-2, the CDR3 gives the full variable domain: DAGVTQSPTHLIKTRGQQVTLRCSPKSGHDTVSWYQQALGQGPQFIFQYYEEEERQRGNFPDRFSGHQFPNYSSELNVNALLLGDSALYLCASRPGTGGLGYTFGSGTRLTVV.

The chain couples TRBV5-1 to TRBJ2-3, with 7 positions matching TRBD2. Germline-derived CDR1 and CDR2 are SGHRS and YFSETQ. The CDR3 is 16 amino acids. V shed 2 bases, J shed 1 base, and the junction held 7 bases outside the gene matches. CDR3 sequence reads: CASSFTVGGGTDTQYF. CDR3 coding DNA: TGCGCCAGCAGCTTCACCGTGGGAGGGGGCACAGATACGCAGTATTTT.

The V gene is TRBV10-3, the J gene TRBJ1-1; 8 positions match TRBD1. Germline V gives CDR1 ENHRY, CDR2 SYGVKD. V was pared by 2 bases and J by 3 bases, with 5 bases of the junction left unmatched. CDR3 length: 15 residues. DNA of the CDR3: TGTGCCATCAGTGAGGACAGGGGTTGGGACACTGAAGCTTTCTTT. It specifies CAISEDRGWDTEAFF.